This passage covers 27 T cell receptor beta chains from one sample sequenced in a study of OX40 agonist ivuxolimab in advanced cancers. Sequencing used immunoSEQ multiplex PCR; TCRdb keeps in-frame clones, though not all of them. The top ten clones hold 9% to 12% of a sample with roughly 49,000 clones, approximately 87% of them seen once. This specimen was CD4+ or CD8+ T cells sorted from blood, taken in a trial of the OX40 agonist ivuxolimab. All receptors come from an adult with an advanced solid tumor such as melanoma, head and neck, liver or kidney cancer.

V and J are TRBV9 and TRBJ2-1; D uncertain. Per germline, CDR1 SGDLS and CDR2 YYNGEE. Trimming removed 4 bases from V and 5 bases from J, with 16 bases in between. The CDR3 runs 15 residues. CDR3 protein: CASSLRSGPDNEQFF. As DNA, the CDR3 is TGTGCCAGCAGCTTGAGATCCGGGCCTGACAATGAGCAGTTCTTC.

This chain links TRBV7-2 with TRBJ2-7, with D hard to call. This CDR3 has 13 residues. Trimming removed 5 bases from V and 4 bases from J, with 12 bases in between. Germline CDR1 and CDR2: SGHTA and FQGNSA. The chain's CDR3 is CASSRIGSYEQYF. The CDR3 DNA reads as TGTGCCAGCAGCCGTATCGGATCATACGAGCAGTACTTC. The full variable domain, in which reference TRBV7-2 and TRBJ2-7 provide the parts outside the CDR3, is GAGVSQSPSNKVTEKGKDVELRCDPISGHTALYWYRQSLGQGLEFLIYFQGNSAPDKSGLPSDRFSAERTGGSVSTLTIQRTQQEDSAVYLCASSRIGSYEQYFGPGTRLTVT.

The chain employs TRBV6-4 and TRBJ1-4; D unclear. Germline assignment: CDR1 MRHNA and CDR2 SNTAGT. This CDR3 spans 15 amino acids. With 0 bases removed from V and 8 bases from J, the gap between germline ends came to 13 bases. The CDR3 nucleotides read TGTGCCAGCAGTGACTCGAACGGTCCCAGGGAAAAACTGTTTTTT. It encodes CASSDSNGPREKLFF.

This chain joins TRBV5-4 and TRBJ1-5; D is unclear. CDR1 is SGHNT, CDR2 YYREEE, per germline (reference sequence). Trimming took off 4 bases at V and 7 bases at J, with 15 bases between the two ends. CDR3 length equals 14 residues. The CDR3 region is CASSQDGLWQPQHF. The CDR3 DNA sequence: TGTGCCAGCAGCCAGGACGGTCTCTGGCAGCCCCAGCATTTT.

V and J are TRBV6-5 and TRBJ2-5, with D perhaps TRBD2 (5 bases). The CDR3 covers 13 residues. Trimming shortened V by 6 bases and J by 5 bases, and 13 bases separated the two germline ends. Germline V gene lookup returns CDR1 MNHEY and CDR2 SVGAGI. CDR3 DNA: TGTGCCAGCAGCGACTACCCGGCGGAGACCCAGTACTTC. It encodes CASSDYPAETQYF.

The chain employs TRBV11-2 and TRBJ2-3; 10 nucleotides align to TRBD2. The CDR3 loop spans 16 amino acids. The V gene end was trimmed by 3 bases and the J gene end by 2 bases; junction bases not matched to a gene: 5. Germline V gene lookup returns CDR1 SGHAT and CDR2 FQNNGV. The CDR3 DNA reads TGTGCCAGCAGCTTCCTAGCGGGGGCCTCCACAGATACGCAGTATTTT. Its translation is CASSFLAGASTDTQYF.

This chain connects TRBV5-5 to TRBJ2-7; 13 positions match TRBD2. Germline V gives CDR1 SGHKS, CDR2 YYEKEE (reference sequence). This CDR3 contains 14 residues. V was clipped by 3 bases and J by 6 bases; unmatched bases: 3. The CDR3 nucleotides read TGTGCCAGCAGCTCGGGACTAGCGGGGTCCGAGCAGTACTTC. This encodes CASSSGLAGSEQYF.

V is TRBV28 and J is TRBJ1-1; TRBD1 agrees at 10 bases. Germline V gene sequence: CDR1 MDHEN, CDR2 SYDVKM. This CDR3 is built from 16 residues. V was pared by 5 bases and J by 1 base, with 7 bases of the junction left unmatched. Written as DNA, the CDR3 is TGTGCCAGCAGTACCTTGGGACAGGGGAAGAACACTGAAGCTTTCTTT. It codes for CASSTLGQGKNTEAFF.

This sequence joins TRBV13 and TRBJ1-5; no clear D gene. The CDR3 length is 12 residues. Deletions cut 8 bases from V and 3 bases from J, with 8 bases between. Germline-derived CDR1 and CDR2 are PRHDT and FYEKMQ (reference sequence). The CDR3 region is CASSLDNQPQHF. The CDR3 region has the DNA TGTGCCAGCTCTCTTGACAATCAGCCCCAGCATTTT. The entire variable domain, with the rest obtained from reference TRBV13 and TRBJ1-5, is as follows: AAGVIQSPRHLIKEKRETATLKCYPIPRHDTVYWYQQGPGQDPQFLISFYEKMQSDKGSIPDRFSAQQFSDYHSELNMSSLELGDSALYFCASSLDNQPQHFGDGTRLSIL.

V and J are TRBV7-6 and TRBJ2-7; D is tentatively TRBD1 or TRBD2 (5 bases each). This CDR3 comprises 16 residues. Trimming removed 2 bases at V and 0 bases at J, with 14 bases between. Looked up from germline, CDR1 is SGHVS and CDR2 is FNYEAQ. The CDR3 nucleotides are TGTGCCAGCAGCTTAAAACCGGGACCGAGCTCCTACGAGCAGTACTTC. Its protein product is CASSLKPGPSSYEQYF.

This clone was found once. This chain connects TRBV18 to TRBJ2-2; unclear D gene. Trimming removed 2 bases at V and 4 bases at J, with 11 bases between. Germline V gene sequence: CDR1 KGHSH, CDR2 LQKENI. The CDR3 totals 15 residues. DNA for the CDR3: TGTGCCAGCTCACCAGAACAAGATGCCACCGGGGAGCTGTTTTTT. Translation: CASSPEQDATGELFF.

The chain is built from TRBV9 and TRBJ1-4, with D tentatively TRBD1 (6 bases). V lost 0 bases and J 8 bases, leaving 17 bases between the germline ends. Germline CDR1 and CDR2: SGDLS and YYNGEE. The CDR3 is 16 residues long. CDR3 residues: CASSVVGTGLYEKLFF. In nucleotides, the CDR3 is TGTGCCAGCAGCGTAGTAGGAACAGGGTTGTACGAAAAACTGTTTTTT.

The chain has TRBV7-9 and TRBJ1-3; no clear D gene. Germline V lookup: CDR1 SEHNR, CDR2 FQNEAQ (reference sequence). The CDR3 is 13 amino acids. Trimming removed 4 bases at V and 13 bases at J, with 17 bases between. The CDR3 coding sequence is TGTGCCAGCAGCTACCCAGAACTCCCAAGTATATATTTT. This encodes CASSYPELPSIYF. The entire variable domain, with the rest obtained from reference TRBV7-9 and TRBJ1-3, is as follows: DTGVSQNPRHKITKRGQNVTFRCDPISEHNRLYWYRQTLGQGPEFLTYFQNEAQLEKSRLLSDRFSAERPKGSFSTLEIQRTEQGDSAMYLCASSYPELPSIYFGEGSWLTVV.

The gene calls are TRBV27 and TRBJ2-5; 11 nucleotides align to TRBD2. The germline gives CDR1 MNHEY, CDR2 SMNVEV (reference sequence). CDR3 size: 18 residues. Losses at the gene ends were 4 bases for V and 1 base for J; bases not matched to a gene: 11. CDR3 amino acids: CASSYGLAGGQTQETQYF. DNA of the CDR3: TGTGCCAGCAGTTACGGATTAGCGGGGGGGCAAACCCAAGAGACCCAGTACTTC.

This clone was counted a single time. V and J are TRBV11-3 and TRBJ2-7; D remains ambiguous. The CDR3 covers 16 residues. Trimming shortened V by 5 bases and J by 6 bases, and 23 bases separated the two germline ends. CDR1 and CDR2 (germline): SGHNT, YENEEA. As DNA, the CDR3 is TGTGCCAGCAGCCCAACGGTGCGTATTCTCCCCTTCGAGCAGTACTTC. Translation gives CASSPTVRILPFEQYF.

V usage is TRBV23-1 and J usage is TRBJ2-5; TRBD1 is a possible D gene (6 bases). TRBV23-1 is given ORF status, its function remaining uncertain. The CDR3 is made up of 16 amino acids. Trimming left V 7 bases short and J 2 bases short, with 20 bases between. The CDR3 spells CASNTRGRDFQETQYF. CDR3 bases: TGCGCCAGCAATACCAGGGGCAGGGATTTTCAAGAGACCCAGTACTTC.

The CDR3 DNA is TGTGCCAGCAGTATAGCAGGGACAGGGACCGAGCAGTACTTC. This encodes CASSIAGTGTEQYF. The rearrangement uses TRBV6-5 and TRBJ2-7, with 9 bases identical to TRBD1. This CDR3 contains 14 residues. Trimming at V came to 5 bases and at J to 6 bases, leaving 8 bases not matched to a gene. CDR1 is MNHEY and CDR2 is SVGAGI in the germline V gene.

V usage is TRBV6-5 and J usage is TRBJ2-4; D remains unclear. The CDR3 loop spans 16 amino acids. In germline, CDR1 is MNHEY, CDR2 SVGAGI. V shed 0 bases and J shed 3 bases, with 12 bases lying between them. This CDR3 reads CASSYSEAWSKNIQYF. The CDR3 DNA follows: TGTGCCAGCAGTTACTCGGAAGCCTGGAGCAAAAACATTCAGTACTTC.

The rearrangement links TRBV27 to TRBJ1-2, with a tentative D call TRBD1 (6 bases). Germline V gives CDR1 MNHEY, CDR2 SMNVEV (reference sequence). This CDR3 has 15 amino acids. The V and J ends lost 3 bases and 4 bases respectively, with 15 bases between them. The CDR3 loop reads CASSLWGLSFYGYTF. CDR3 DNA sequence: TGTGCCAGCAGTTTGTGGGGGCTCTCTTTCTATGGCTACACCTTC.

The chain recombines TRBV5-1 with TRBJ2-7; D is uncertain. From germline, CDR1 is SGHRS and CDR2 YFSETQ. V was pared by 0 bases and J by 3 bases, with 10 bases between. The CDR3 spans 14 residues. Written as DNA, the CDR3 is TGCGCCAGCAGCTTGGCTGTGGTCGGCTACGAGCAGTACTTC. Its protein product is CASSLAVVGYEQYF.

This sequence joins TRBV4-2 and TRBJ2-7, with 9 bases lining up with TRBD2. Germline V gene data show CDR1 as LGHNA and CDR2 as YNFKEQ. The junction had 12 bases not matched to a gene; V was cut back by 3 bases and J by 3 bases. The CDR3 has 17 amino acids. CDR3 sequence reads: CASSHPKGRSGGYEQYF. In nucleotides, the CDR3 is TGTGCCAGCAGCCACCCGAAGGGCCGTAGCGGGGGCTACGAGCAGTACTTC.

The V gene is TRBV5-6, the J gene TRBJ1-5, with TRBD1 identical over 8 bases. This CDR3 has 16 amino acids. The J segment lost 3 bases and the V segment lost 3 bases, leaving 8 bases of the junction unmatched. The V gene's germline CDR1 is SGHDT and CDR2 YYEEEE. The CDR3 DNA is TGTGCCAGCAGCTCGGGACAGGACGCTCCCAATCAGCCCCAGCATTTT. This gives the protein CASSSGQDAPNQPQHF. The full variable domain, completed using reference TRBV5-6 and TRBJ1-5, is DAGVTQSPTHLIKTRGQQVTLRCSPKSGHDTVSWYQQALGQGPQFIFQYYEEEERQRGNFPDRFSGHQFPNYSSELNVNALLLGDSALYLCASSSGQDAPNQPQHFGDGTRLSIL.

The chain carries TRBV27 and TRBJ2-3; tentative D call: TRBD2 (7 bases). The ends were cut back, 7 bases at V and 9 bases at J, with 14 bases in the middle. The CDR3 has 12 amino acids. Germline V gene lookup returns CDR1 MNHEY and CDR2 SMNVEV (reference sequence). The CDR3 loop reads CASTYEGGTQYF. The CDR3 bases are TGTGCCAGCACCTATGAGGGGGGGACGCAGTATTTT.

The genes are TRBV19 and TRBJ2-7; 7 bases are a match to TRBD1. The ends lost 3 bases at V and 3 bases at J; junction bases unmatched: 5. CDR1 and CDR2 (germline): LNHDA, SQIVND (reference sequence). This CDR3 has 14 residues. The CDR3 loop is CASSMGDSYYEQYF. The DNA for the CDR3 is TGTGCCAGTAGTATGGGGGACAGTTACTACGAGCAGTACTTC. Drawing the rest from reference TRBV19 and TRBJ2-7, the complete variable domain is DGGITQSPKYLFRKEGQNVTLSCEQNLNHDAMYWYRQDPGQGLRLIYYSQIVNDFQKGDIAEGYSVSREKKESFPLTVTSAQKNPTAFYLCASSMGDSYYEQYFGPGTRLTVT.

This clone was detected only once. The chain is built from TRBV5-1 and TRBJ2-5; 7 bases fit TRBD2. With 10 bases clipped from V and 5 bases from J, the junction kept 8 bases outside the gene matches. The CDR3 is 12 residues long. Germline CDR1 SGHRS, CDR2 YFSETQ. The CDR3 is CAVSGRGETQYF. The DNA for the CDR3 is TGCGCCGTTAGCGGGCGAGGGGAGACCCAGTACTTC.

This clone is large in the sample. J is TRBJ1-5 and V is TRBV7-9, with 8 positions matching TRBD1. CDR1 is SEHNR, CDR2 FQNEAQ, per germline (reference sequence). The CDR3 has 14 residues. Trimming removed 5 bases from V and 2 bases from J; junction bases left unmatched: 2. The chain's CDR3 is CASSLGQGNQPQHF. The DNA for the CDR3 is TGTGCCAGCAGCCTGGGACAGGGCAATCAGCCCCAGCATTTT.

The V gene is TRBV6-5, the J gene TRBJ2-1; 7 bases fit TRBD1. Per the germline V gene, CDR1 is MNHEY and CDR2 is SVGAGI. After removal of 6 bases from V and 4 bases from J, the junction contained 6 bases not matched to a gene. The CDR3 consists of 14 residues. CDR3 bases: TGTGCCAGCAGAACCGGGACAGAGTACAATGAGCAGTTCTTC. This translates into CASRTGTEYNEQFF.